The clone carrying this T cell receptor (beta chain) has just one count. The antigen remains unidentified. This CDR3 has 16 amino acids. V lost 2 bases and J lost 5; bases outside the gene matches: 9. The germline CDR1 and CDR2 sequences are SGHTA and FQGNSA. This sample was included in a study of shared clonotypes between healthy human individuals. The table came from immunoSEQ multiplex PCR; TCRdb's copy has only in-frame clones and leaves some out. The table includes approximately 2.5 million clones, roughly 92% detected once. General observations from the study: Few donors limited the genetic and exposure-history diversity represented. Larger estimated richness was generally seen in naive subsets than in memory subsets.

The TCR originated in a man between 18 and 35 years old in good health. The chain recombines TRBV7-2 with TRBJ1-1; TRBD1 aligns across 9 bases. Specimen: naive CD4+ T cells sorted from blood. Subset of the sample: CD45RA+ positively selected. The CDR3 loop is CASSLRGTGIVTEAFF. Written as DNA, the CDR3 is TGTGCCAGCAGCTTACGTGGGACAGGGATTGTTACTGAAGCTTTCTTT.